This T cell receptor beta chain was sequenced for a study of graft-versus-host responses after intestinal transplantation. Whole-study results and caveats: Early after transplant, HvG declines were associated with peak levels of circulating GvH clones.

About this clone: Its antigen is unknown. Mismatch with germline at one junction end may stem from a read error.

Some clones are missing from TCRdb's copy, which holds only in-frame ones; the method was immunoSEQ multiplex PCR. Found here are about 60,000 clones, roughly 89% of them singletons; the top ten hold around 1.7%. The germline V gene encodes CDR1 LNHNV and CDR2 YYDKDF (reference sequence). The CDR3 runs 18 residues. Processing released intraepithelial and lamina propria lymphocytes from the graft tissue. This TCR came from a human patient who received an intestinal transplant, so some T cells may come from the graft donor. The specimen was ileum tissue, collected 357 days after transplant. The chain couples TRBV15 to TRBJ2-4, with TRBD1 matching over 10 bases. This chain's CDR3 is CATSWDRGVEVAKNIQYF. The CDR3 bases are TGTGCTACCAGCTGGGACAGGGGTGTAGAAGTAGCCAAAAACATTCAGTACTTC.